The 26 T cell receptor gamma chains in this list originate from one sample, sequenced in a study of gamma-delta chains in newborns, infants, children. TCRdb re-identified clones in the reads via CATT. The sample lists approximately 2,500 gamma-chain clones, about 46% occurring once. Sequencing was performed on blood. Receptors originate from a child who was a newborn, infant or young child, either healthy, febrile or measles-vaccinated (not recorded which).

As for this clone: Relative to the germline gene, one junction end is altered; a read error may explain this. This chain links TRGV3 with TRGJ1 or TRGJ2. In the absence of a J gene in TCRdb, the DNA was matched to germline to assign it here. CDR3 length equals 14 residues. Germline-derived CDR1 and CDR2 are VTNTFY and YDVSTARD (reference sequence). As DNA, the CDR3 is TGTGCTACCTGGGACCTCCCCACTTGTTATAAGAAACTCTTT. Amino acid sequence: CATWDLPTCYKKLF.

In this sample, this clone turned up a few times. One base away lies a much larger clone, so this may be a sequencing read error. The sample carries other DNA sequences with the same CDR3. This chain connects TRGV9 to TRGJP. In the absence of a J gene in TCRdb, the DNA was matched to germline to assign it here. Germline V gene lookup returns CDR1 GITISATS and CDR2 ISYDGTV (reference sequence). The CDR3 is made up of 16 amino acids. CDR3 nucleotides: TGCGCCTTGTGGGAGGTGCAAGAGTTGGGCAAAAAAATCAAGGTATTT. This translates into CALWEVQELGKKIKVF.

The chain couples TRGV9 to TRGJP. The J gene, absent from TCRdb, was called here by matching the DNA to germline. From germline, CDR1 is GITISATS and CDR2 ISYDGTV (reference sequence). V lost 0 bases to trimming and J lost 7 bases; unmatched junction nucleotides: 6. This CDR3 contains 17 residues. This CDR3 is CALWEVLGELGKKIKVF. The CDR3 DNA reads TGTGCCTTGTGGGAGGTGCTCGGGGAGTTGGGCAAAAAAATCAAGGTATTT.

No call exists for the J gene, whereas the V gene is TRGV8. Germline V gene lookup returns CDR1 VENAVY and CDR2 YDSYNSRV. The CDR3 runs 11 residues. Written as DNA, the CDR3 is TGTGCCACCTGGGATGACGATAAGAGACTCTTT. Protein sequence: CATWDDDKRLF.

With regard to this clone: Other nucleotide sequences in the sample specify the same CDR3. TRGV2 is the V gene, and the J gene was not called. Per germline, CDR1 EGSNGY and CDR2 YDSYNSKV. The CDR3 is 13 amino acids. The CDR3 loop is CATWDGLGYKKLF. CDR3 nucleotide sequence: TGTGCCACCTGGGACGGGCTGGGTTATAAGAAACTCTTC.

This clone appeared a few times. V and J are TRGV8 and TRGJ1 or TRGJ2. No J segment appears in TCRdb, so it was assigned here by matching the sequence to germline. The junction had 4 bases not matched to a gene; V was cut back by 5 bases and J by 3 bases. The CDR3 is 12 amino acids. CDR1 VENAVY and CDR2 YDSYNSRV come from the germline V gene. CDR3 nucleotides: TGTGCCACCTGGGTTTCTTATTATAAGAAACTCTTT. The encoded protein is CATWVSYYKKLF.

This clone came up a few times. The genes are TRGV9 and TRGJP. No J segment appears in TCRdb, so it was assigned here by matching the sequence to germline. There are 15 residues in the CDR3. Trimming took 6 bases from V and 7 from J; bases not matched to a gene: 6. CDR1 and CDR2 from the germline V gene are GITISATS and ISYDGTV (reference sequence). This CDR3 reads CALWFRELGKKIKVF. CDR3 nucleotide sequence: TGTGCCTTGTGGTTCCGGGAGTTGGGCAAAAAAATCAAGGTATTT.

The V call is TRGV2, the J call TRGJ1 or TRGJ2. The J gene is absent in TCRdb and was assigned here via DNA matching to germline. V lost 0 bases to trimming and J lost 11 bases; unmatched junction nucleotides: 13. The CDR3 is 14 amino acids. CDR1 is EGSNGY, CDR2 YDSYNSKV, per germline. The CDR3 DNA reads as TGTGCCACCTGGGACGGGCCCAATTATTGTGAGAAACTCTTT. It specifies CATWDGPNYCEKLF.

This chain links TRGV9 with TRGJ1 or TRGJ2. The V gene end was trimmed by 4 bases and the J gene end by 11 bases; junction bases not matched to a gene: 14. The CDR3 totals 13 residues. Per germline, CDR1 GITISATS and CDR2 ISYDGTV (reference sequence). The CDR3 DNA sequence: TGTGCCTTGTGGGATCACGAGGTTGCCGAGAAACTCTTT. Protein product: CALWDHEVAEKLF.

The chain is built from TRGV9 and TRGJ1 or TRGJ2. The V gene end was trimmed by 0 bases and the J gene end by 6 bases; junction bases not matched to a gene: 5. The germline V gene has CDR1 GITISATS and CDR2 ISYDGTV (reference sequence). The CDR3 extends over 13 amino acids. CDR3 region: CALWEVQGYKKLF. The CDR3 DNA reads as TGTGCCTTGTGGGAGGTGCAGGGTTATAAGAAACTCTTT.

V gene TRGV4 combines with J gene TRGJ1 or TRGJ2. TCRdb gives no J gene; it was assigned here by matching the DNA to germline. With 2 bases clipped from V and 6 bases from J, the junction kept 10 bases outside the gene matches. Germline loops: CDR1 EGSTGY, CDR2 YDSYTSSV. This CDR3 is built from 14 residues. The CDR3 DNA sequence: TGTGCCACCTGGGATGAGACGATTCTTTATAAGAAACTCTTT. This codes for CATWDETILYKKLF.

J is TRGJ1 or TRGJ2 and V is TRGV4. Matching the DNA to germline supplied the J gene, which TCRdb does not give. Germline CDR1 reads EGSTGY; CDR2 reads YDSYTSSV. V lost 0 bases, J lost 3 bases, and 11 bases stayed unmatched. The CDR3 is 16 residues long. DNA for the CDR3: TGTGCCACCTGGGATGGGCTTAAGGACGGTTATTATAAGAAACTCTTT. Its protein is CATWDGLKDGYYKKLF.

In the case of this clone: The junction departs from the called germline gene at one end, perhaps through a read error. This chain connects TRGV3 to TRGJ1 or TRGJ2. In the absence of a J gene in TCRdb, the DNA was matched to germline to assign it here. Germline-derived CDR1 and CDR2 are VTNTFY and YDVSTARD (reference sequence). The CDR3 is 12 amino acids. The CDR3 loop is CATGDRPYKKLF. CDR3 DNA sequence: TGTGCCACCGGGGACAGGCCCTATAAGAAACTCTTT.

Notes on this clone: In the same sample, other DNA sequences code for this CDR3. The V gene is TRGV4, the J gene TRGJ1 or TRGJ2. TCRdb supplies no J gene; here it was assigned by aligning the nucleotide sequence to germline. CDR3 length: 13 amino acids. Germline V gives CDR1 EGSTGY, CDR2 YDSYTSSV. J gave up 5 bases and V 0 bases, and 4 bases lay outside the gene matches. The CDR3 spells CATWDGPNYKKLF. Written as DNA, the CDR3 is TGTGCCACCTGGGATGGGCCGAATTATAAGAAACTCTTT.

Here the V gene is TRGV9, but the J gene went uncalled. Germline V lookup: CDR1 GITISATS, CDR2 ISYDGTV (reference sequence). This CDR3 is built from 13 residues. CDR3 loop: CALWEGDYYKELF. The CDR3, as DNA: TGTGCCTTGTGGGAGGGAGATTATTATAAGGAACTCTTT.

This clone was seen more than once but under ten times. The CDR3 loop reads CATWDELGYKKLF. The CDR3, as DNA: TGTGCCACCTGGGATGAGTTGGGGTATAAGAAACTCTTT. The chain joins TRGV4 to TRGJ1 or TRGJ2. The J gene is absent in TCRdb and was assigned here via DNA matching to germline. After removal of 2 bases from V and 7 bases from J, the junction contained 8 bases not matched to a gene. Germline CDR1 is EGSTGY and CDR2 is YDSYTSSV. The CDR3 consists of 13 residues.

To note about this clone: This could be a read error, since a much larger clone is one nucleotide away. For the J gene the call is TRGJ1 or TRGJ2; the V gene lacks a call. The CDR3 has 12 amino acids. The CDR3 protein is CATCDGNDKKLF. The CDR3 region has the DNA TGTGCCACCTGTGACGGGAACGATAAGAAACTCTTT.

This clone was seen more than once but under ten times. This same CDR3 is encoded by further DNA sequences in the sample. The rearrangement uses TRGV4 and TRGJ1 or TRGJ2. No J segment appears in TCRdb, so it was assigned here by matching the sequence to germline. The CDR3 loop spans 13 amino acids. The J segment lost 3 bases and the V segment lost 2 bases, leaving 4 bases of the junction unmatched. The germline gives CDR1 EGSTGY, CDR2 YDSYTSSV. The CDR3 DNA sequence: TGTGCCACCTGGGATGTTCCTTATTATAAGAAACTCTTT. Its translation is CATWDVPYYKKLF.

V gene TRGV4 combines with J gene TRGJ1 or TRGJ2. The J gene is not listed in TCRdb, so it was assigned here from a DNA match to germline. The V segment lost 3 bases and the J segment 7 bases; nucleotides outside the gene matches: 12. Germline-derived CDR1 and CDR2 are EGSTGY and YDSYTSSV. This CDR3 is 14 amino acids long. CDR3 residues: CATWDSQGGYKKLF. The CDR3 DNA is TGTGCCACCTGGGATTCCCAGGGTGGGTATAAGAAACTCTTT.

The CDR3 loop reads CATWDKAGYYKKLF. In DNA, the CDR3 is TGTGCCACCTGGGACAAGGCGGGTTATTATAAGAAACTCTTT. The chain has TRGV4 and TRGJ1 or TRGJ2. Because TCRdb records no J gene, it was assigned here through a match of the DNA to germline. Per germline, CDR1 EGSTGY and CDR2 YDSYTSSV. The CDR3 length is 14 residues. V gave up 4 bases and J gave up 3 bases; unmatched junction bases: 9.

Comments on this clone: Other DNA sequences in this sample translate to the same CDR3. The CDR3, as DNA: TGTGCCTTGTGGGAAGATCAAGAGTTGGGCAAAAAAATCAAGGTATTT. Amino acids: CALWEDQELGKKIKVF. The chain carries TRGV9 and TRGJP. No J segment appears in TCRdb, so it was assigned here by matching the sequence to germline. The V gene's germline CDR1 is GITISATS and CDR2 ISYDGTV (reference sequence). The CDR3 is 16 amino acids. With V trimmed by 4 bases and J by 4 bases, 4 bases remained unmatched.

On this clone: A read error may account for a junction end that differs from germline. This sequence joins TRGV5 and TRGJ1 or TRGJ2. The J gene comes from matching the DNA to germline here; TCRdb lacks it. The CDR3 consists of 13 residues. Germline CDR1 reads VINAFY; CDR2 reads YDVSNSKD. The chain's CDR3 is CATWVRRYYKKLF. The CDR3 DNA reads as TGTGCCACCTGGGTCAGGCGATATTATAAGAAACTCTTT.

This clone turned up a few times. This chain connects TRGV8 to TRGJ1 or TRGJ2. TCRdb does not report a J gene; here it was assigned by matching the DNA to germline references. The CDR3 length is 11 residues. Germline V gene data show CDR1 as VENAVY and CDR2 as YDSYNSRV. The ends lost 1 base at V and 12 bases at J; junction bases unmatched: 6. The CDR3 coding sequence is TGTGCCACCTGGGATAGAGGTGGGAAACTCTTT. Its translation: CATWDRGGKLF.

As to this clone: A much more abundant neighbour one base away suggests this may be a read error. This specimen includes other DNA sequences encoding the same CDR3. No call exists for the J gene, whereas the V gene is TRGV4. There are 12 residues in the CDR3. In germline, CDR1 is EGSTGY, CDR2 YDSYTSSV. CDR3 coding DNA: TGTGCCACCTGGGATGGGCCTTATAAGAAGCTCTTT. This gives the protein CATWDGPYKKLF.

The chain employs TRGV3 and TRGJ1 or TRGJ2. In the absence of a J gene in TCRdb, the DNA was matched to germline to assign it here. The V and J ends lost 2 bases and 5 bases, in that order; junction bases with no gene match: 12. Looked up from germline, CDR1 is VTNTFY and CDR2 is YDVSTARD (reference sequence). The CDR3 has 15 residues. CDR3 region: CATWDTHYLNYKKLF. The CDR3 DNA reads TGTGCCACCTGGGACACCCATTACCTTAATTATAAGAAACTCTTT.

This clone has only a few counts. Other DNA sequences in the same sample also yield this CDR3. The chain employs TRGV2 and TRGJ1 or TRGJ2. Germline V lookup: CDR1 EGSNGY, CDR2 YDSYNSKV. V trimming: 0 bases; J trimming: 4 bases; junction bases outside the gene matches: 3. This CDR3 spans 13 amino acids. CDR3 nucleotides: TGTGCCACCTGGGACGGGCCATATTATAAGAAACTCTTT. It specifies CATWDGPYYKKLF.